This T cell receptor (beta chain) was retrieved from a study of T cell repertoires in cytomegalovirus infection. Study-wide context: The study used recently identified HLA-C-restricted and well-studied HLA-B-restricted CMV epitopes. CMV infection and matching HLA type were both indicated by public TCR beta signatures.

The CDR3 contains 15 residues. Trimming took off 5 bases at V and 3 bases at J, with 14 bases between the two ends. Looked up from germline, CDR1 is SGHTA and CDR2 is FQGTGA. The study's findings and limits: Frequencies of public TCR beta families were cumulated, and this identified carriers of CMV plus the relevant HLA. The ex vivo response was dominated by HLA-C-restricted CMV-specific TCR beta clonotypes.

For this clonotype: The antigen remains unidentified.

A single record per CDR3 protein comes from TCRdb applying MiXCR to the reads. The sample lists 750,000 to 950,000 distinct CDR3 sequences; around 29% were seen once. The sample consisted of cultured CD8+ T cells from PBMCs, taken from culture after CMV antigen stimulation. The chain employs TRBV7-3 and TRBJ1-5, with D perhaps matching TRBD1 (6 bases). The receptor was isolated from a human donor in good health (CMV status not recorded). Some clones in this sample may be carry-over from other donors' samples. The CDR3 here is CASSPSGGANQPQHF. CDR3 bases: TGTGCCAGCAGCCCTAGCGGGGGGGCCAATCAGCCCCAGCATTTT.